These 13 T cell receptor beta chains were sequenced from one sample in a study of OX40 agonist ivuxolimab in advanced cancers. Method: immunoSEQ multiplex PCR; TCRdb's copy keeps in-frame clones and lacks some. The data show 74,000 or so clones, about 92% seen once. Sequenced material: CD4+ or CD8+ T cells sorted from blood, taken in a trial of the OX40 agonist ivuxolimab. The receptors shown here come from an adult with an advanced solid tumor such as melanoma, head and neck, liver or kidney cancer.

The chain carries TRBV19 and TRBJ2-7; TRBD2 might be the D (5 bases). This CDR3 has 14 residues. Germline CDR1 LNHDA, CDR2 SQIVND (reference sequence). V lost 3 bases, J lost 7 bases, and 16 bases lay in between. The CDR3 coding sequence is TGTGCCAGTAGTATTCTCGGGCCCTGGAGGGAGCAGTACTTC. Translating gives CASSILGPWREQYF.

This clone was seen more than once but under ten times. This CDR3 is CASSQDPSGTYNEQFF. In DNA, the CDR3 is TGCGCCAGCAGCCAAGATCCTAGCGGGACCTACAATGAGCAGTTCTTC. The chain is built from TRBV4-3 and TRBJ2-1, with 9 nucleotides matching TRBD2. This CDR3 spans 16 amino acids. The germline V gene encodes CDR1 LGHNA and CDR2 YSLEER. The junction had 2 bases not matched to a gene; V was cut back by 0 bases and J by 2 bases.

The chain carries TRBV11-2 and TRBJ1-2, with D perhaps TRBD1 (5 bases). The CDR3 loop spans 14 amino acids. V was shortened by 5 bases and J by 7 bases, with 17 bases between the two germline ends. CDR1 SGHAT and CDR2 FQNNGV come from the germline V gene. Written as DNA, the CDR3 is TGTGCCAGCAGCCTTAGACAGCCGCTCTTTGGCTACACCTTC. Translation gives CASSLRQPLFGYTF.

The rearrangement links TRBV5-6 to TRBJ1-1; the D gene is possibly TRBD1 (6 bases). Germline lookup yields CDR1 SGHDT and CDR2 YYEEEE. V shed 4 bases and J shed 2 bases, with 15 bases lying between them. The CDR3 is made up of 15 amino acids. The chain's CDR3 is CASSLSEDSNTEAFF. As DNA, the CDR3 is TGTGCCAGCAGCCTATCTGAGGACAGCAACACTGAAGCTTTCTTT.

The count of this clone is one. The gene calls are TRBV15 and TRBJ2-1; no reliable D call. Germline V gene lookup returns CDR1 LNHNV and CDR2 YYDKDF (reference sequence). The CDR3 contains 13 residues. The V end was cut by 3 bases, the J end by 1 base, with 4 bases between. The CDR3 here is CATSRDSYNEQFF. CDR3 nucleotide sequence: TGTGCCACCAGCAGGGATTCCTACAATGAGCAGTTCTTC.

The rearrangement uses TRBV7-9 and TRBJ1-2; weak D call: TRBD1 (6 bases). V lost 4 bases and J lost 2, with 23 bases in between. Germline values: CDR1 SEHNR, CDR2 FQNEAQ (reference sequence). The CDR3 is 18 amino acids. In DNA, the CDR3 is TGTGCCAGCAGCTCCCGGCTGTGGCCGGGGGCTGGGAACTATGGCTACACCTTC. This translates into CASSSRLWPGAGNYGYTF.

The chain is built from TRBV5-6 and TRBJ2-7; D perhaps matches TRBD2 (6 bases). The CDR3 is 13 residues long. The V end lost 6 bases, the J end lost 2 bases, and 12 bases lay between the germline ends. Per germline, CDR1 SGHDT and CDR2 YYEEEE. In DNA, the CDR3 is TGTGCCAGCATGGGGGGTTTCCCCTACGAGCAGTACTTC. It encodes CASMGGFPYEQYF.

The rearrangement joins TRBV19 to TRBJ2-1; a possible D gene is TRBD2 (6 bases). The length of the CDR3 is 13 residues. The germline CDR1 and CDR2 sequences are LNHDA and SQIVND (reference sequence). With 5 bases removed from V and 5 bases from J, the gap between germline ends came to 10 bases. The CDR3 protein is CASSWGGDNEQFF. The CDR3, as DNA: TGTGCCAGTAGTTGGGGCGGGGACAATGAGCAGTTCTTC.

This chain uses TRBV7-9 with TRBJ2-2, with D maybe TRBD1 (6 bases). This CDR3 is built from 13 residues. The germline CDR1 and CDR2 sequences are SEHNR and FQNEAQ (reference sequence). Trimming left V 5 bases short and J 6 bases short, with 10 bases between. CDR3 loop: CASSRTGSGELFF. The CDR3 nucleotides are TGTGCCAGCAGCCGAACAGGGTCCGGGGAGCTGTTTTTT.

The chain recombines TRBV19 with TRBJ2-7; 10 bases line up with TRBD2. The CDR3 is 16 residues long. Germline CDR1 and CDR2: LNHDA and SQIVND (reference sequence). J gave up 3 bases and V 3 bases, and 8 bases lay outside the gene matches. The CDR3 region is CASSMTLAGDDYEQYF. The DNA for the CDR3 is TGTGCCAGTAGTATGACCCTAGCGGGGGATGACTACGAGCAGTACTTC.

The chain couples TRBV27 to TRBJ1-6, with 7 bases identical to TRBD1. Germline V gene lookup returns CDR1 MNHEY and CDR2 SMNVEV (reference sequence). This CDR3 contains 17 residues. The J segment lost 5 bases and the V segment lost 0 bases, leaving 7 bases of the junction unmatched. The CDR3 region is CASSLSFRGQNNSPLHF. The DNA of the CDR3 is TGTGCCAGCAGTTTATCGTTTAGGGGACAGAATAATTCACCCCTCCACTTT.

The chain combines TRBV9 with TRBJ2-1; the D gene is possibly TRBD2 (6 bases). The length of the CDR3 is 16 residues. V shed 3 bases and J shed 0 bases, with 13 bases lying between them. Per germline, CDR1 SGDLS and CDR2 YYNGEE. This chain's CDR3 is CASSDVGTHSYNEQFF. The DNA for the CDR3 is TGTGCCAGCAGCGACGTGGGGACTCACTCCTACAATGAGCAGTTCTTC.

This rearrangement joins TRBV4-1 to TRBJ1-1; D may be TRBD1 (5 bases). The CDR3 has 14 amino acids. CDR1 is MGHRA and CDR2 is YSYEKL in the germline V gene. Trimming removed 8 bases from V and 4 bases from J, with 17 bases in between. The CDR3 DNA follows: TGCGCCAGCGGACCGGGGGTATGGAGCACTGAAGCTTTCTTT. It yields the protein CASGPGVWSTEAFF.